The 6 T cell receptor beta chains presented below share a single source sample, sequenced in a study of T cell responses to AZD1222 COVID-19 vaccine. Using immunoSEQ multiplex PCR, the repertoire was profiled, and TCRdb retains in-frame clones only, with some absent. The sample has about 46,000 clones, around nine tenths seen once; the top ten hold 1.1%. The sequenced sample was peripheral blood, obtained 28 days after the second AZD1222 dose. The receptors were gathered from an adult who received the AZD1222 COVID-19 vaccine.

The rearrangement links TRBV3-1 (or the pseudogene TRBV3-2) to TRBJ2-7; D is unclear. This CDR3 comprises 12 residues. The V gene's germline CDR1 is LGHDT and CDR2 YNNKEL (reference sequence). The V gene lost 1 base and the J gene lost 3 bases, with 4 bases spanning the gap. CDR3 loop: CASSQVLYEQYF. As DNA, the CDR3 is TGTGCCAGCAGCCAAGTACTCTACGAGCAGTACTTC.

The chain joins TRBV5-1 to TRBJ2-1; TRBD1 matches at 10 bases. Per germline, CDR1 SGHRS and CDR2 YFSETQ. This CDR3 spans 15 amino acids. Trimming cost V 1 base and J 8 bases; bases outside gene matches: 6. CDR3 in amino acids: CASSLTGTGVDEQFF. The CDR3 DNA reads as TGCGCCAGCAGCTTGACCGGGACAGGGGTAGATGAGCAGTTCTTC.

The chain uses TRBV29-1 and TRBJ1-1, with D maybe TRBD1 (5 bases). From germline, CDR1 is SQVTM and CDR2 ANQGSEA. The CDR3 is 14 residues long. Trimming pared 6 bases from V and 5 bases from J, leaving 19 bases between. The CDR3: CSVTPQGGGTEAFF. The CDR3 DNA sequence: TGCAGCGTCACGCCCCAGGGTGGGGGAACTGAAGCTTTCTTT.

This chain connects TRBV19 to TRBJ1-1, with no clear D. The germline CDR1 and CDR2 sequences are LNHDA and SQIVND (reference sequence). This CDR3 region has 12 residues. V shed 5 bases and J shed 6 bases, with 10 bases lying between them. CDR3 in DNA: TGTGCCAGTAGTTTCCGGTGGGCTGAAGCTTTCTTT. This translates into CASSFRWAEAFF.

The chain links TRBV6-5 to TRBJ1-2, with D possibly TRBD1 on 5 matching bases. Per germline, CDR1 MNHEY and CDR2 SVGAGI. V was clipped by 2 bases and J by 5 bases, with 18 bases between them. The CDR3 sequence is 16 residues long. The CDR3: CASSYRLQGLSYGYTF. CDR3 DNA sequence: TGTGCCAGCAGTTACCGTCTCCAGGGTCTTAGTTATGGCTACACCTTC.

V is TRBV3-1 (or the pseudogene TRBV3-2) and J is TRBJ1-4, with 12 bases matching TRBD1. Germline CDR1 is LGHDT and CDR2 is YNNKEL (reference sequence). V gave up 5 bases and J gave up 7 bases; unmatched junction bases: 5. CDR3 length: 15 amino acids. In DNA form, the CDR3 reads TGTGCCAGCAGCGTTGGGACAGGGGGCGTTGAAAAACTGTTTTTT. Translation gives CASSVGTGGVEKLFF.